A selection of T cell receptor beta chains follows, all from one sample in a study of T cell responses to AZD1222 COVID-19 vaccine. The data were produced by immunoSEQ multiplex PCR, yet TCRdb's version contains in-frame clones alone and is incomplete. The profile shows approximately 130,000 clones, approximately 92% of them singletons. The material was peripheral blood, obtained 28 days after the second dose of the MenACWY control vaccine. The receptors were gathered from an adult who received the MenACWY meningococcal vaccine as a control. The CDR3 runs from the conserved cysteine through the conserved F or W. A D gene is named only where the DNA matches it firmly. A clone size is listed for some rows: how often the clone was seen (once, few, many), or a class if it is expanded.

d_call j_call v_call clone_size cdr3_nt cdr3_aa
TRBD2 TRBJ2-1 TRBV5-6 . TGTGCCAGCAGGGGGACTAGGATCCATGAGCAGTTCTTC CASRGTRIHEQFF
. TRBJ1-2 TRBV27 . TGTGCCAGCAGTTCGACAGGCCGGGGGGGCTATGGCTACACCTTC CASSSTGRGGYGYTF
. TRBJ1-4 TRBV5-1 . TGCGCCAGCAGCTTGACAGGTTTTGAAAAACTGTTTTTT CASSLTGFEKLFF
. TRBJ2-3 TRBV7-9 . TGTGCCAGCAGCTTAGCGGAAGGGGGGGATACGCAGTATTTT CASSLAEGGDTQYF
. TRBJ2-2 TRBV29-1 . TGCAGCGCTTCGACGGAGTACACCGACACCGGGGAGCTGTTTTTT CSASTEYTDTGELFF
TRBD2 TRBJ2-1 TRBV28 . TGTGCCAGCAGTTTACCTCAGGCTAGCGGGCGCGATGAGCAGTTCTTC CASSLPQASGRDEQFF
. TRBJ2-2 TRBV6-5 . TGTGCCAGCAGTTCCTCCCGGGAGCTGTTTTTT CASSSSRELFF
TRBD1 TRBJ1-2 TRBV9 . TGTGCCAGCAGCGTCGGGACAGGTGGCTACACCTTC CASSVGTGGYTF
TRBD2 TRBJ2-1 TRBV27 . TGTGCCAGCAGTTCCTTAGCGGGAGGTGGAAATGAGCAGTTCTTC CASSSLAGGGNEQFF
. TRBJ1-6 TRBV7-9 . TGTGCCAGCAAAAAGGAGGGGGTTCCTAATTCACCCCTCCACTTT CASKKEGVPNSPLHF
TRBD1 TRBJ2-2 TRBV5-1 . TGCGCCAGCAGCTCACAGGGGACCGGGGAGCTGTTTTTT CASSSQGTGELFF
. TRBJ1-1 TRBV28 . TGTGCCAGCAGTTTATTCCCTCAGGGACGGAACACTGAAGCTTTCTTT CASSLFPQGRNTEAFF
TRBD1 TRBJ1-1 TRBV2 once TGTGCCAGCAGGCAGGACAGGGTCGACACTGAAGCTTTCTTT CASRQDRVDTEAFF
TRBD2 TRBJ2-3 TRBV18 . TGTGCCAGCTCACTGGGAGGGGCAGATACGCAGTATTTT CASSLGGADTQYF
. TRBJ2-2 TRBV19 . TGTGCCAGTAGTATTGGGCAGAACACCGGGGAGCTGTTTTTT CASSIGQNTGELFF
. TRBJ1-2 TRBV28 . TGTGCCAGCAGTGCTCCCACAAGGGGCAAAGCCTATGGCTACACCTTC CASSAPTRGKAYGYTF
TRBD1 TRBJ2-4 TRBV7-2 . TGTGCCAGCAGCCCAGGGGGGACAGGGGGCCTCATTCAGTACTTC CASSPGGTGGLIQYF
. TRBJ1-1 TRBV9 few TGTGCCAGCAGCGTCCCCTCCGGGACAATGAACACTGAAGCTTTCTTT CASSVPSGTMNTEAFF
TRBD1 TRBJ1-6 TRBV27 . TGTGCCAGCACCTCCGGACAGGGGGCTTATTCACCCCTCCACTTT CASTSGQGAYSPLHF
TRBD1 TRBJ1-5 TRBV24-1 . TGTGCCACCAGTGACTCTGACAGGGGGCACAATCAGCCCCAGCATTTT CATSDSDRGHNQPQHF
. TRBJ2-7 TRBV28 . TGTGCCAGCATGACTAGGATGGACTACGAGCAGTACTTC CASMTRMDYEQYF
. TRBJ1-1 TRBV7-2 . TGTGCCAGCACCTTAGATTTGGGGAACACTGAAGCTTTCTTT CASTLDLGNTEAFF
TRBD2 TRBJ2-7 TRBV27 . TGTGCCAGCAGTATCCCGACACTAGCGGGATCATCCGAGCAGTACTTC CASSIPTLAGSSEQYF
. TRBJ1-4 TRBV27 . TGTGCCAGCAGGCCATCCGGGCGGGGGGAAAAACTGTTTTTT CASRPSGRGEKLFF
. TRBJ2-1 TRBV7-9 . TGTGCCAGCAGCTTAGTTATGGGGTGGTACAATGAGCAGTTCTTC CASSLVMGWYNEQFF
. TRBJ2-2 TRBV6-5 . TGTGCCAGCAGTTACGGGGTCGCCGGGGAGCTGTTTTTT CASSYGVAGELFF
TRBD2 TRBJ2-1 TRBV7-9 . TGTGCCAGCAGCCGGGTATCTAGCGGGGGGTCCTACAATGAGCAGTTCTTC CASSRVSSGGSYNEQFF